The 15 T cell receptor beta chains given below trace back to one sample, sequenced in a study of shared clonotypes between healthy human individuals. Sequencing was performed with immunoSEQ multiplex PCR; in TCRdb, only in-frame clones are kept and a portion is missing. The repertoire consists of about 580,000 clones, with 95% to 98% occurring once and the leading ten covering 0.3%. In the naive CD8 group, cells lacked CD45RO and were positively selected for CCR7, so terminally differentiated effector memory CD45RA+ cells were left out. Source material: naive CD8+ T cells sorted from blood. These receptors were collected from a man in his thirties or forties in good health.

The chain uses TRBV4-2 and TRBJ1-1; D is uncertain. The CDR3 has 14 residues. V was shortened by 1 base and J by 1 base, with 7 bases between the two germline ends. Germline V gene sequence: CDR1 LGHNA, CDR2 YNFKEQ. The CDR3 sequence: CASSQVAGNTEAFF. In DNA, the CDR3 is TGTGCCAGCAGCCAAGTGGCAGGGAACACTGAAGCTTTCTTT.

The rearrangement uses TRBV5-1 and TRBJ2-7; 9 bases are a match to TRBD1. CDR1 is SGHRS, CDR2 YFSETQ, per germline. V was clipped by 2 bases and J by 1 base; unmatched bases: 10. This CDR3 has 17 residues. The CDR3: CASSFGDRESLSYEQYF. CDR3 sequence (DNA): TGCGCCAGCAGCTTTGGGGACAGGGAGTCTTTATCCTACGAGCAGTACTTC.

V and J are TRBV6-5 and TRBJ2-1; TRBD2 matches at 12 bases. The trim removed 5 bases at V and 5 bases at J, leaving 4 bases unmatched. The germline CDR1 and CDR2 sequences are MNHEY and SVGAGI. The CDR3 spans 15 residues. The CDR3 sequence is CASSPRLAGDNEQFF. The CDR3, as DNA: TGTGCCAGCAGTCCGCGACTAGCGGGAGACAATGAGCAGTTCTTC.

The chain uses TRBV12-5 and TRBJ1-1; 7 nucleotides match TRBD1. Germline V lookup: CDR1 LGHNT, CDR2 FRNRAP. The CDR3 contains 12 residues. Losses at the gene ends were 3 bases for V and 6 bases for J; bases not matched to a gene: 1. CDR3 bases: TGTGCTAGTGGTTTTCAGGGGGCTGAAGCTTTCTTT. This encodes CASGFQGAEAFF.

The V call is TRBV2, the J call TRBJ2-5, with D uncertain. The V end was cut by 6 bases, the J end by 4 bases, with 15 bases between. The germline V gene has CDR1 SNHLY and CDR2 FYNNEI. CDR3 length: 14 residues. The CDR3 spells CASRGYGFAETQYF. CDR3 nucleotide sequence: TGTGCCAGCAGGGGATACGGCTTCGCAGAGACCCAGTACTTC. Full variable domain (rest looked up from reference TRBV2 and TRBJ2-5): EPEVTQTPSHQVTQMGQEVILRCVPISNHLYFYWYRQILGQKVEFLVSFYNNEISEKSEIFDDQFSVERPDGSNFTLKIRSTKLEDSAMYFCASRGYGFAETQYFGPGTRLLVL.

V is TRBV18 and J is TRBJ2-1, with TRBD2 identical over 7 bases. The length of the CDR3 is 16 residues. Trimming took 11 bases from V and 0 from J; bases not matched to a gene: 13. The germline V gene has CDR1 KGHSH and CDR2 LQKENI. The CDR3 DNA reads as TGTGCCGTTCGCCCAGCGGGACCCAGCTCCTACAATGAGCAGTTCTTC. Translation: CAVRPAGPSSYNEQFF.

The rearrangement links TRBV4-1 to TRBJ2-7, with a possible D match to TRBD1 (6 bases). The CDR3 contains 16 residues. V was shortened by 0 bases and J by 7 bases, with 19 bases between the two germline ends. Germline V gene data show CDR1 as MGHRA and CDR2 as YSYEKL. The CDR3 region is CASSQDALSGVREQYF. For the CDR3, the DNA is TGCGCCAGCAGCCAAGATGCCCTTTCAGGGGTACGGGAGCAGTACTTC.

The chain uses TRBV7-9 and TRBJ2-1; 14 bases map to TRBD2. The V and J ends lost 3 bases and 5 bases, in that order; junction bases with no gene match: 9. From germline, CDR1 is SEHNR and CDR2 FQNEAQ (reference sequence). This CDR3 is 18 amino acids long. CDR3 DNA sequence: TGTGCCAGCAGCTTTCCCGGGACTAGCGGGAGTCCCAACAATGAGCAGTTCTTC. Protein product: CASSFPGTSGSPNNEQFF.

The chain has TRBV15 and TRBJ1-4; TRBD1 is a possible D gene (5 bases). This CDR3 region has 16 residues. In germline, CDR1 is LNHNV, CDR2 YYDKDF (reference sequence). Trimming removed 0 bases at V and 7 bases at J, with 15 bases between. The CDR3 region is CATSRDQGSLIEKLFF. The CDR3 DNA follows: TGTGCCACCAGCAGAGATCAGGGCAGCCTTATTGAAAAACTGTTTTTT.

J is TRBJ2-5 and V is TRBV4-1, with D possibly matching TRBD1 (6 bases). Germline assignment: CDR1 MGHRA and CDR2 YSYEKL. V was cut by 3 bases and J by 4 bases, with 12 bases left in between. CDR3 size: 14 residues. This CDR3 is CASSQSDSLETQYF. The CDR3 DNA reads as TGCGCCAGCAGCCAGTCGGACAGTTTAGAGACCCAGTACTTC.

This clone appeared a single time. CDR3 in DNA: TGTGCCAGCGGTGAGGTGACAGGGAAGTTCTTC. Its translation is CASGEVTGKFF. V is TRBV9 and J is TRBJ2-1; 7 bases are a match to TRBD1. This CDR3 contains 11 residues. Germline assignment: CDR1 SGDLS and CDR2 YYNGEE. Trimming took 7 bases from V and 14 from J; bases not matched to a gene: 9.

In this sample, this clone turned up once. V and J are TRBV19 and TRBJ2-7, with a tentative D call TRBD2 (6 bases). The CDR3 has 13 amino acids. From germline, CDR1 is LNHDA and CDR2 SQIVND (reference sequence). The V end was cut by 4 bases, the J end by 3 bases, with 10 bases between. CDR3 in DNA: TGTGCCAGTAGTACTTTCGGGGGCTACGAGCAGTACTTC. Translating it yields CASSTFGGYEQYF. Full variable domain (remainder filled in from reference TRBV19 and TRBJ2-7): DGGITQSPKYLFRKEGQNVTLSCEQNLNHDAMYWYRQDPGQGLRLIYYSQIVNDFQKGDIAEGYSVSREKKESFPLTVTSAQKNPTAFYLCASSTFGGYEQYFGPGTRLTVT.

The chain couples TRBV10-2 to TRBJ2-7, with a tentative D call TRBD2 (5 bases). The CDR3 consists of 12 residues. Germline V CDR1 and CDR2: WSHSY, SAAADI. V lost 3 bases and J 6 bases, leaving 9 bases between the germline ends. The CDR3 loop reads CASSDLAAEQYF. For the CDR3, the DNA is TGCGCCAGCAGTGACCTAGCTGCCGAGCAGTACTTC.

This chain joins TRBV2 and TRBJ2-5; no reliable D call. Trimming stripped 7 bases from V and 2 bases from J, with 8 bases between. There are 12 residues in the CDR3. The germline gives CDR1 SNHLY, CDR2 FYNNEI. The CDR3 bases are TGTGCCAGCAATCTCAAGCAAGAGACCCAGTACTTC. Amino acid sequence: CASNLKQETQYF.

J is TRBJ2-7 and V is TRBV4-3; the D gene is possibly TRBD2 (6 bases). Germline V CDR1 and CDR2: LGHNA, YSLEER. This CDR3 contains 16 residues. Between the trimmed V and J ends, which lost 0 bases and 3 bases, there was a span of 15 bases. CDR3 DNA sequence: TGCGCCAGCAGCCAAGATCGCGGGACCGACCTCTACGAGCAGTACTTC. Its protein product is CASSQDRGTDLYEQYF.